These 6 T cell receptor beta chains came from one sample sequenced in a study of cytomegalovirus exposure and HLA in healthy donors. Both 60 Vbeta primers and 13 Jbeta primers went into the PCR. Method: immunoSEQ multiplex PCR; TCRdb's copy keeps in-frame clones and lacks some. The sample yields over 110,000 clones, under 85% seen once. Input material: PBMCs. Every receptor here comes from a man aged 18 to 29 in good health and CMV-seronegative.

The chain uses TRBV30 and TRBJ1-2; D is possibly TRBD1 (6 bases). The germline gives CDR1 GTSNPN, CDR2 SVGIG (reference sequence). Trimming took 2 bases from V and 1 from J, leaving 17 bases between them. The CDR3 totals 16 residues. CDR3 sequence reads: CAWSPGWQGLNYGYTF. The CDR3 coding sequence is TGTGCCTGGAGTCCAGGTTGGCAGGGGCTTAACTATGGCTACACCTTC.

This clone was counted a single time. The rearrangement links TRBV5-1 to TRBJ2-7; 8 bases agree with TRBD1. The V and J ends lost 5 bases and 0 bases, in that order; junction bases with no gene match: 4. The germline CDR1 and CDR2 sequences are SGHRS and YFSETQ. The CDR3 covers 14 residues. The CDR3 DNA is TGCGCCAGCAGTAGGGGACAGGTCTCCTACGAGCAGTACTTC. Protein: CASSRGQVSYEQYF.

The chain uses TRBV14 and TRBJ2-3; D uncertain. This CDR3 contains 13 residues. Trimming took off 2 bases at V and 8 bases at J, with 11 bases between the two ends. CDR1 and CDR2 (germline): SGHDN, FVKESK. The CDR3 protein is CASSQKFPSTQYF. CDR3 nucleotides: TGTGCCAGCAGCCAAAAATTCCCCAGTACGCAGTATTTT.

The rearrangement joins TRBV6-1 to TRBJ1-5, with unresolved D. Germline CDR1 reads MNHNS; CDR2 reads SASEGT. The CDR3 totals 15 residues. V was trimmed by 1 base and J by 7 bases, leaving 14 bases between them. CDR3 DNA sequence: TGTGCCAGCAGTGAAGTTGTGGAGGCGGGGCAGCCCCAGCATTTT. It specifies CASSEVVEAGQPQHF.

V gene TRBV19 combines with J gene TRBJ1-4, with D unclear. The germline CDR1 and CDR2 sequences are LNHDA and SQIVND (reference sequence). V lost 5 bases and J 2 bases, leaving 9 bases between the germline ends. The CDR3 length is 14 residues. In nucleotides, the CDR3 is TGTGCCAGTAGTGCCTCCGGGACTAATGAAAAACTGTTTTTT. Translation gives CASSASGTNEKLFF.

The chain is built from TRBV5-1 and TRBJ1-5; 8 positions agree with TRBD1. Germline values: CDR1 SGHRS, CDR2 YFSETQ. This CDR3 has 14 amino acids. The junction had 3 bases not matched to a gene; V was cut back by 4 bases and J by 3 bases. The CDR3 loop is CASSETGANQPQHF. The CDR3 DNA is TGCGCCAGCAGCGAGACAGGGGCCAATCAGCCCCAGCATTTT.